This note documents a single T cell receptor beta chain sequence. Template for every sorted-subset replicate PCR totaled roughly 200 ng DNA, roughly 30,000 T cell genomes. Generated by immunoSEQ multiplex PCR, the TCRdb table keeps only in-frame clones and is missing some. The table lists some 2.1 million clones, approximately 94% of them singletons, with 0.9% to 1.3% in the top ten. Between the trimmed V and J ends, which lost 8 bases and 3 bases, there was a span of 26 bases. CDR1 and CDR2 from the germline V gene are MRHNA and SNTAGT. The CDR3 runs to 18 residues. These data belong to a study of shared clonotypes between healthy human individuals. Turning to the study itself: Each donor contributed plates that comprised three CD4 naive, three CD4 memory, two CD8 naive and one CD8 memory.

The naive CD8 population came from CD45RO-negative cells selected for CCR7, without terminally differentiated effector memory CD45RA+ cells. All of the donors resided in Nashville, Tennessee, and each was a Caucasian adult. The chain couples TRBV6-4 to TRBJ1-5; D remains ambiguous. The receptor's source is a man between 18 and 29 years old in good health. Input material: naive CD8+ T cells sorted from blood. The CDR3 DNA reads TGTGCCAGCTCATCCCGGGATCGAATACCAATTTCCAATCAGCCCCAGCATTTT. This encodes CASSSRDRIPISNQPQHF.